The T cell receptor beta chain under discussion was sequenced for a study of read filtering for tumor transcriptome and immune sequencing. From roughly 400 ng of RNA, a library with molecular barcoded alpha/delta and beta/gamma adaptors was made. Using its own MiXCR run on the reads, TCRdb lists one record per CDR3 protein. The sample shows 46,000 or so distinct CDR3 sequences, roughly 18% of them seen only once. The table lists this clonotype with many counts. Trimming pared 6 bases from V and 0 bases from J, leaving 6 bases between. CDR1 WSHSY and CDR2 SAAADI come from the germline V gene. CDR3 length equals 13 residues.

The chain employs TRBV10-2 and TRBJ1-3, with D uncertain. This TCR came from a donor aged 40 or over with multiple myeloma. The sequenced sample was a population of CD138-negative cells sorted from bone marrow. The CDR3 loop reads CASSDNSGNTIYF. The CDR3 bases are TGCGCCAGCAGCGACAACTCTGGAAACACCATATATTTT.